This T cell receptor beta chain appears in the sequencing data of a study of neurological immune-mediated disorders. Whole-study findings and limits: Across subjects, expanded clones had no CDR3 amino acid sequences in common, pointing to private repertoires in all groups. The greatest TCR clonal expansion appeared in HTLV-1-associated myelopathy and the smallest, falling below healthy controls, in multiple sclerosis.

The time point was: technical triplicate 2. PBMCs stored at -80 C, numbering 2 million, were the origin of the unsorted libraries. As for the cDNA, it was generated by 5'RACE with 10-nucleotide random UMIs. TCRdb ran MiXCR on the 5' RACE reads and lists one entry per CDR3 protein. This table has roughly 57,000 distinct CDR3 sequences, less than 25% appearing once. This clonotype was detected many times. The antigen remains unidentified. The CDR3 has 15 residues. Trimming stripped 4 bases from V and 1 base from J, with 11 bases between. Germline V gene sequence: CDR1 SGHRS, CDR2 YFSETQ. The rearrangement links TRBV5-1 to TRBJ2-2; D may be TRBD1 or TRBD2 (5 bases each). This receptor was identified in a man aged 60 to 69 with HTLV-1-associated myelopathy (HAM/TSP). Input material: PBMCs. The CDR3 DNA follows: TGCGCCAGCAGCCCCGGGACCTGGAACACCGGGGAGCTGTTTTTT. Translated, it gives CASSPGTWNTGELFF.